The next 28 T cell receptor beta chains were all read from a single sample in a study of regulatory and conventional T cells in RAG deficiency. The assay was immunoSEQ multiplex PCR, and TCRdb's table has in-frame clones only and misses some. This sample yields around 29,000 clones, of which around 90% are seen a single time; approximately 0.82% belongs to the top ten. Blood CD4+ CD25-high CD127-low regulatory T cells supplied the genomic DNA template. The sample also formed part of further work on regulatory T cells. As that study records: Primers: 52 TRBV forward and 13 TRBJ reverse.

Sample: Tregs sorted from blood. All receptors derive from a human donor in good health.

V and J are TRBV2 and TRBJ1-2; possibly TRBD1 for D (6 bases). Germline V gene lookup returns CDR1 SNHLY and CDR2 FYNNEI. The V end lost 8 bases, the J end lost 4 bases, and 14 bases lay between the germline ends. This CDR3 is 13 amino acids long. CDR3 residues: CASSEDSSYGYTF. As DNA, the CDR3 is TGTGCCAGCTCCGAGGACAGTTCCTATGGCTACACCTTC.

V and J are TRBV5-1 and TRBJ2-2, with 7 nucleotides matching TRBD2. The CDR3 covers 16 residues. Germline lookup yields CDR1 SGHRS and CDR2 YFSETQ. After removal of 0 bases from V and 9 bases from J, the junction contained 11 bases not matched to a gene. The CDR3 loop is CASSLAGTGGDRELFF. In nucleotides, the CDR3 is TGCGCCAGCAGCTTGGCCGGAACGGGGGGTGACCGGGAGCTGTTTTTT. Full variable domain (missing parts from reference TRBV5-1 and TRBJ2-2): KAGVTQTPRYLIKTRGQQVTLSCSPISGHRSVSWYQQTPGQGLQFLFEYFSETQRNKGNFPGRFSGRQFSNSRSEMNVSTLELGDSALYLCASSLAGTGGDRELFFGEGSRLTVL.

This chain joins TRBV27 and TRBJ1-1; D is uncertain. The ends were cut back, 1 base at V and 6 bases at J, with 15 bases in the middle. In germline, CDR1 is MNHEY, CDR2 SMNVEV (reference sequence). CDR3 length: 15 residues. CDR3 sequence: CASSLYQPQKSEAFF. For the CDR3, the DNA is TGTGCCAGCAGTTTATATCAGCCGCAAAAATCTGAAGCTTTCTTT.

The chain joins TRBV7-2 to TRBJ2-6, with unresolved D. Deletions cut 0 bases from V and 0 bases from J, with 15 bases between. The germline gives CDR1 SGHTA, CDR2 FQGNSA. The CDR3 spans 19 residues. CDR3 loop: CASSLAGPRSISGANVLTF. CDR3 in DNA: TGTGCCAGCAGCTTAGCGGGCCCTCGATCGATCTCTGGGGCCAACGTCCTGACTTTC.

The chain is built from TRBV4-2 and TRBJ1-2; the match to TRBD1 covers 9 bases. This CDR3 spans 17 amino acids. The germline gives CDR1 LGHNA, CDR2 YNFKEQ. Unmatched junction bases numbered 11, after V lost 0 bases and J lost 6 bases. The CDR3 reads CASSQDRPGQGLNGYTF. The CDR3 nucleotides read TGTGCCAGCAGCCAAGATCGGCCGGGACAGGGACTGAATGGCTACACCTTC.

The chain uses TRBV12-5 and TRBJ1-1, with a possible D match to TRBD1 (5 bases). The V gene's germline CDR1 is LGHNT and CDR2 FRNRAP. Deletions cut 3 bases from V and 0 bases from J, with 8 bases between. There are 14 residues in the CDR3. CDR3 DNA sequence: TGTGCTAGTGGTTTCGGGGCGATGAACACTGAAGCTTTCTTT. It yields the protein CASGFGAMNTEAFF.

This clone was seen only a few times. The CDR3 is CASSFDGYEQYF. The CDR3, as DNA: TGCGCCAGCAGCTTTGATGGCTACGAGCAGTACTTC. V is TRBV5-1 and J is TRBJ2-7; no firm D call. CDR3 length equals 12 residues. Germline loops: CDR1 SGHRS, CDR2 YFSETQ. The V end lost 2 bases, the J end lost 3 bases, and 6 bases lay between the germline ends.

The rearrangement uses TRBV5-6 and TRBJ1-2; 8 nucleotides agree with TRBD1. V shed 0 bases and J 7 bases; nucleotides not matched to a gene: 17. Germline values: CDR1 SGHDT, CDR2 YYEEEE. This CDR3 has 18 residues. The CDR3, as DNA: TGTGCCAGCAGCTTGGGGGGCGCAGGGGGCGCAATTGGCGGTGGCTACACCTTC. This translates into CASSLGGAGGAIGGGYTF.

As concerns this clone: An end of the junction differs from the germline gene, which may be a read error. This rearrangement joins TRBV7-7 to TRBJ2-2; a weak D match, TRBD1 (6 bases). Germline-derived CDR1 and CDR2 are SSHAT and FNYEAQ (reference sequence). This CDR3 contains 13 residues. The CDR3 sequence is CASSLTGTGELFF. The CDR3 nucleotides are TGTGCTAGCAGCTTAACAGGGACCGGGGAGCTGTTTTTT.

V and J are TRBV6-6 and TRBJ2-7; 8 bases map to TRBD1. The CDR3 runs 13 residues. The germline V gene has CDR1 MNHNY and CDR2 SVGAGI (reference sequence). V lost 6 bases and J lost 5; bases outside the gene matches: 6. The CDR3 DNA reads TGTGCCAGCAGCTGGACAGGGTTCAACGAGCAGTACTTC. Encoded protein: CASSWTGFNEQYF.

The V and J genes are TRBV18 and TRBJ1-2, with D hard to call. Germline V gene sequence: CDR1 KGHSH, CDR2 LQKENI. Trimming cost V 2 bases and J 8 bases, with 15 bases left between them. The CDR3 totals 14 residues. CDR3 sequence: CASSPSGGLGGYTF. CDR3 sequence (DNA): TGTGCCAGCTCACCAAGCGGTGGGTTAGGGGGCTACACCTTC.

This clone was picked up one time. This chain connects TRBV10-3 to TRBJ2-7; D gene uncertain. Trimming stripped 2 bases from V and 2 bases from J, with 13 bases between. This CDR3 is built from 15 residues. Germline-derived CDR1 and CDR2 are ENHRY and SYGVKD. CDR3 sequence: CAISETTVNPYEQYF. DNA of the CDR3: TGTGCCATCAGTGAGACGACGGTCAACCCCTACGAGCAGTACTTC.

The V and J genes are TRBV9 and TRBJ1-2; 8 bases agree with TRBD1. The CDR3 spans 14 residues. CDR1 is SGDLS, CDR2 YYNGEE, per germline. V lost 4 bases, J lost 6 bases, and 8 bases stayed unmatched. The CDR3 here is CASSPRQGSNGYTF. As DNA, the CDR3 is TGTGCCAGCAGCCCGCGACAGGGGTCCAATGGCTACACCTTC.

V and J are TRBV18 and TRBJ2-3, with D possibly being TRBD2 (6 bases). V lost 2 bases to trimming and J lost 8 bases, with 11 bases between them. This CDR3 region has 13 residues. Germline V gene sequence: CDR1 KGHSH, CDR2 LQKENI. CDR3 residues: CASSPTSLGTQYF. The CDR3 DNA is TGTGCCAGCTCACCAACTAGCCTCGGTACGCAGTATTTT.

The gene calls are TRBV28 and TRBJ2-2, with D perhaps matching TRBD2 (6 bases). The germline V gene has CDR1 MDHEN and CDR2 SYDVKM. The CDR3 spans 14 residues. V was cut by 9 bases and J by 6 bases, with 17 bases left in between. CDR3 protein: CARAGTGKPGELFF. CDR3 nucleotides: TGTGCCAGGGCGGGGACCGGGAAGCCCGGGGAGCTGTTTTTT.

The chain recombines TRBV10-1 with TRBJ1-6, with TRBD1 matching over 8 bases. Germline CDR1 and CDR2: WNHNN and SYGVQD (reference sequence). This CDR3 comprises 18 residues. V trimming: 6 bases; J trimming: 5 bases; junction bases outside the gene matches: 15. The CDR3 reads CASRTQGAGESDNSPLHF. CDR3 coding DNA: TGCGCCAGCAGGACCCAGGGGGCGGGGGAGTCGGATAATTCACCCCTCCACTTT.

This clone is a singleton in its sample. V is TRBV4-2 and J is TRBJ1-1; D gene unclear. Germline V CDR1 and CDR2: LGHNA, YNFKEQ. The CDR3 runs 17 residues. The V end lost 1 base, the J end lost 3 bases, and 18 bases lay between the germline ends. For the CDR3, the DNA is TGTGCCAGCAGCCAAGGGAGGATCAGTTCCTCGGACACTGAAGCTTTCTTT. Encoded protein: CASSQGRISSSDTEAFF.

The gene calls are TRBV28 and TRBJ2-6, with D uncertain. The CDR3 loop spans 15 amino acids. CDR1 is MDHEN, CDR2 SYDVKM, per germline. The V end lost 6 bases, the J end lost 0 bases, and 9 bases lay between the germline ends. DNA for the CDR3: TGTGCCAGCAGACGAATTTTCTCTGGGGCCAACGTCCTGACTTTC. Translated, it gives CASRRIFSGANVLTF.

This clone has a handful of counts. The rearrangement uses TRBV7-2 and TRBJ2-5, with D perhaps matching TRBD1 or TRBD2 (5 bases each). From germline, CDR1 is SGHTA and CDR2 FQGNSA. The ends were cut back, 1 base at V and 1 base at J, with 22 bases in the middle. The CDR3 spans 19 residues. The CDR3 DNA follows: TGTGCCAGCAGCTTAGTCGGGGCAGGCCCCCGACCCCCCCAAGAGACCCAGTACTTC. Translating gives CASSLVGAGPRPPQETQYF.

The chain couples TRBV12-2 to TRBJ2-7; the table's D gene call, TRBD2, was not cross checked with the DNA. TRBV12-2 is recorded as a pseudogene. The CDR3 is made up of 17 amino acids. The CDR3 loop is CASRSQSGRTTIYEQYF. Written as DNA, the CDR3 is TGTGCAAGTCGATCTCAATCGGGGAGGACAACGATCTACGAGCAGTACTTC.

V usage is TRBV9 and J usage is TRBJ2-6; D perhaps matches TRBD1 (6 bases). V was trimmed by 0 bases and J by 3 bases, leaving 10 bases between them. The CDR3 loop spans 16 amino acids. Germline V gene data show CDR1 as SGDLS and CDR2 as YYNGEE. CDR3: CASSVVGARGANVLTF. CDR3 coding DNA: TGTGCCAGCAGCGTAGTGGGGGCGCGTGGGGCCAACGTCCTGACTTTC.

The chain has TRBV19 and TRBJ2-7, with D perhaps assigned TRBD1 or TRBD2 (5 bases each). Per the germline V gene, CDR1 is LNHDA and CDR2 is SQIVND (reference sequence). The V gene lost 5 bases and the J gene lost 4 bases, with 18 bases spanning the gap. The CDR3 contains 15 residues. The CDR3, as DNA: TGTGCCAGTAGTCGGGCGGCAGGGAAGCGGTACGAGCAGTACTTC. Translation: CASSRAAGKRYEQYF.

This rearrangement joins TRBV19 to TRBJ1-5, with D possibly being TRBD1 (6 bases). CDR3 size: 13 residues. Germline V lookup: CDR1 LNHDA, CDR2 SQIVND (reference sequence). The V end was cut by 8 bases, the J end by 3 bases, with 11 bases between. The CDR3 sequence is CASSDRPNQPQHF. Here the CDR3 DNA reads TGTGCCAGTTCTGACAGGCCCAATCAGCCCCAGCATTTT.

The CDR3 DNA reads as TGTGCCAGCAGACCCCCGGGGGGCGCGCGGTACATGGGCTATGGCTACACCTTC. The encoded protein is CASRPPGGARYMGYGYTF. The V call is TRBV5-5, the J call TRBJ1-2; possible D gene TRBD1, 6 bases. This CDR3 is 18 amino acids long. Trimming took off 5 bases at V and 4 bases at J, with 27 bases between the two ends. CDR1 and CDR2 from the germline V gene are SGHKS and YYEKEE (reference sequence).

The chain has TRBV21-1 and TRBJ2-5; the listed D gene, TRBD2, was not tested against the DNA. TRBV21-1 is deemed a pseudogene. The CDR3 has 18 residues. This CDR3 is CASSIPAGQLTFAETQYF. Here the CDR3 DNA reads TGTGCCAGCAGCATACCCGCGGGCCAGCTGACTTTTGCGGAGACCCAGTACTTC.

The chain uses TRBV28 and TRBJ1-3; perhaps TRBD1 as D (6 bases). This CDR3 has 15 amino acids. Germline V lookup: CDR1 MDHEN, CDR2 SYDVKM. V lost 3 bases to trimming and J lost 2 bases, with 11 bases between them. The CDR3 bases are TGTGCCAGCAGTTTGATAGGGGGGGCTGGAAACACCATATATTTT. It is translated as CASSLIGGAGNTIYF.

The chain couples TRBV5-1 to TRBJ1-2, with D unclear. Germline V gene data show CDR1 as SGHRS and CDR2 as YFSETQ. Trimming stripped 4 bases from V and 3 bases from J, with 16 bases between. The CDR3 runs 15 residues. The CDR3 reads CASSPLAGSYYGYTF. The CDR3 nucleotides are TGCGCCAGCAGCCCGTTGGCCGGGTCCTACTATGGCTACACCTTC.

V gene TRBV6-5 combines with J gene TRBJ2-3; D is uncertain. CDR1 and CDR2 (germline): MNHEY, SVGAGI. The CDR3 is made up of 12 amino acids. V was shortened by 6 bases and J by 2 bases, with 6 bases between the two germline ends. The CDR3 spells CASRESTDTQYF. CDR3 nucleotide sequence: TGTGCCAGCAGGGAATCCACAGATACGCAGTATTTT.